This T cell receptor (beta chain) stems from a study of spatial heterogeneity in lung cancer. Across the study: Consistent detection of more beta-chain than alpha-chain sequences was observed.

TCRdb passed the 5' RACE reads through MiXCR, listing each CDR3 protein once. The table lists about 5,000 distinct CDR3 sequences, around 18% of them singletons. Ten or more counts support this clonotype. Time point: sample taken at primary tumor resection. Extraction of whole RNA from tumor, nontumor lung or frozen PBMC preceded unsorted sequencing. The CDR3 loop spans 13 amino acids. V dropped 6 bases and J dropped 10 bases, with 17 bases sitting between them. Germline V gene data show CDR1 as MNHNY and CDR2 as SVGAGI (reference sequence). This clonotype was obtained from a male donor with early-stage non-small cell lung cancer. The source was normal lung tissue next to the tumor, collected at surgery. This sequence joins TRBV6-6 and TRBJ2-3, with D possibly matching TRBD2 (5 bases). CDR3: CASSSDSVGAQYF. CDR3 sequence (DNA): TGTGCCAGCAGCTCCGACTCCGTCGGGGCGCAGTATTTT.